Listed here are 13 T cell receptor beta chains from one sample, sequenced in a study of cytomegalovirus exposure and HLA in healthy donors. It was with 60 Vbeta and 13 Jbeta primers that the PCR ran. Using immunoSEQ multiplex PCR, the repertoire was profiled, and TCRdb retains in-frame clones only, with some absent. The sample includes 200,000 to 250,000 clones, just under 70% of them seen just once. Sequencing was performed on PBMCs. The source of these receptors is a man between 35 and 55 years old in good health and CMV-seropositive.

V gene TRBV20-1 combines with J gene TRBJ2-3; possibly TRBD1 for D (5 bases). Germline CDR1 is DFQATT and CDR2 is SNEGSKA (reference sequence). CDR3 size: 11 residues. V was pared by 5 bases and J by 6 bases, with 9 bases between. CDR3 loop: CSAYRSDTQYF. In DNA, the CDR3 is TGCAGTGCTTACAGGTCCGATACGCAGTATTTT.

The V gene is TRBV5-6, the J gene TRBJ1-5, with D uncertain. V was shortened by 0 bases and J by 4 bases, with 8 bases between the two germline ends. Germline V gene data show CDR1 as SGHDT and CDR2 as YYEEEE. This CDR3 is 14 amino acids long. CDR3 nucleotides: TGTGCCAGCAGCTTGGTTTCGGGAAATCAGCCCCAGCATTTT. Translation gives CASSLVSGNQPQHF.

The chain employs TRBV6-1 and TRBJ1-1, with a possible D match to TRBD1 (6 bases). Trimming removed 6 bases at V and 4 bases at J, with 12 bases between. Germline CDR1 is MNHNS and CDR2 is SASEGT. CDR3 length: 13 residues. The CDR3 region is CASSKGGITEAFF. The CDR3 bases are TGTGCCAGCAGCAAAGGGGGAATCACTGAAGCTTTCTTT.

This clone was found once. V is TRBV13 and J is TRBJ2-4, with 8 positions matching TRBD2. The CDR3 totals 15 residues. Germline CDR1 reads PRHDT; CDR2 reads FYEKMQ (reference sequence). V trimming: 4 bases; J trimming: 6 bases; junction bases outside the gene matches: 8. CDR3 in amino acids: CASSSSGGVVNIQYF. Here the CDR3 DNA reads TGTGCCAGCAGCTCCTCGGGGGGGGTGGTAAACATTCAGTACTTC.

The rearrangement joins TRBV4-1 to TRBJ1-1; D is ambiguous. Looked up from germline, CDR1 is MGHRA and CDR2 is YSYEKL. This CDR3 comprises 16 residues. The germline V and J ends were trimmed by 3 bases and 1 base, with 15 bases remaining between them. CDR3: CASSHPTLGRNTEAFF. CDR3 sequence (DNA): TGCGCCAGCAGCCATCCCACCCTAGGCAGGAACACTGAAGCTTTCTTT.

About this clone: The conserved phenylalanine or tryptophan is not found at the CDR3 terminus, so this likely reflects a read error. The chain links TRBV6-5 to TRBJ2-7; TRBD1 matches 11 bases. Germline V CDR1 and CDR2: MNHEY, SVGAGI. After removal of 8 bases from V and 2 bases from J, the junction contained 8 bases not matched to a gene. This CDR3 has 15 amino acids. The CDR3 DNA is TGTGCCAGCCCAAGGGGACAGGGGGTTCCCTACGAGCAGTACCTC. It specifies CASPRGQGVPYEQYL.

This clone appeared once. This chain uses TRBV19 with TRBJ2-5, with TRBD1 as a possible D gene (6 bases). V lost 5 bases and J 2 bases, leaving 12 bases between the germline ends. CDR1 LNHDA and CDR2 SQIVND come from the germline V gene (reference sequence). This CDR3 region has 14 residues. CDR3 residues: CASSYTGIQETQYF. For the CDR3, the DNA is TGTGCCAGTAGTTATACAGGGATTCAAGAGACCCAGTACTTC.

The chain uses TRBV4-3 and TRBJ2-2; TRBD1 might be the D (6 bases). This CDR3 has 16 amino acids. V lost 2 bases to trimming and J lost 3 bases, with 13 bases between them. Germline lookup yields CDR1 LGHNA and CDR2 YSLEER. The CDR3 here is CASSQRGTPHTGELFF. DNA for the CDR3: TGCGCCAGCAGCCAAAGGGGGACCCCCCACACCGGGGAGCTGTTTTTT.

Concerning this clone: Other nucleotide sequences from this sample produce the same CDR3. V gene TRBV13 combines with J gene TRBJ2-7, with 12 positions matching TRBD2. Germline CDR1 and CDR2: PRHDT and FYEKMQ (reference sequence). Germline trimming cut 5 bases from V and 2 bases from J; bases unmatched to any gene: 1. The CDR3 contains 14 residues. The CDR3 spells CASSPSGGAYEQYF. In DNA form, the CDR3 reads TGTGCCAGCAGCCCTAGCGGGGGGGCCTACGAGCAGTACTTC.

The chain uses TRBV6-1 and TRBJ1-2; unclear D gene. V lost 4 bases to trimming and J lost 0 bases, with 15 bases between them. CDR1 and CDR2 (germline): MNHNS, SASEGT. The CDR3 is 16 amino acids. CDR3 loop: CASSAQEEETNYGYTF. DNA of the CDR3: TGTGCCAGCAGTGCCCAGGAGGAAGAAACTAACTATGGCTACACCTTC.

The table lists this clone with a few counts. This chain uses TRBV6-5 with TRBJ2-1; 8 bases agree with TRBD2. V trimming: 4 bases; J trimming: 9 bases; junction bases outside the gene matches: 8. The germline V gene has CDR1 MNHEY and CDR2 SVGAGI. The CDR3 totals 14 residues. CDR3 residues: CASSFAGGAVEQFF. In DNA form, the CDR3 reads TGTGCCAGCAGTTTTGCCGGGGGGGCGGTTGAGCAGTTCTTC.

This clone was seen more than once but under ten times. The gene calls are TRBV7-2 and TRBJ1-2; a weak D match, TRBD1 (6 bases). CDR1 and CDR2 from the germline V gene are SGHTA and FQGNSA. The CDR3 runs to 16 residues. The germline V and J ends were trimmed by 1 base and 6 bases, with 18 bases remaining between them. The CDR3 DNA sequence: TGTGCCAGCAGCTTAGGGCCGTTGGGCAGGGGTAATGGCTACACCTTC. Translated, it gives CASSLGPLGRGNGYTF.

This clone has just one count. This chain joins TRBV5-1 and TRBJ2-7; 7 positions match TRBD1. Germline CDR1 and CDR2: SGHRS and YFSETQ. The CDR3 extends over 15 amino acids. The V gene end was trimmed by 4 bases and the J gene end by 2 bases; junction bases not matched to a gene: 9. The CDR3 is CASSLLAGGAYEQYF. The CDR3 coding sequence is TGCGCCAGCAGCCTGTTGGCAGGGGGAGCCTACGAGCAGTACTTC.